Below are 9 T cell receptor beta chains sequenced from a single sample in a study of beta chain features in type 1 diabetes. Study-level findings and limits: Type 1 diabetes patients had TCRB CDR3s that were shorter (moderately but significantly so) in all four CD4+ subsets.

Sequencing targeted expressed TCRB transcripts, as all isolated RNA had been reverse transcribed. TCRdb's copy holds only in-frame clones and misses some; the assay was immunoSEQ multiplex PCR. The sample has about 740,000 clones, over 10% seen once. The antigens for these receptors are not known. Input material: naive CD4+ T cells from blood. All receptors come from a young man with type 1 diabetes.

The chain carries TRBV10-3 and TRBJ1-6; D is undetermined. The CDR3 has 14 residues. Germline V gene data show CDR1 as ENHRY and CDR2 as SYGVKD. The V and J ends lost 2 bases and 4 bases respectively, with 6 bases between them. CDR3 in DNA: TGTGCCATCAGTGAGGAGGTTTATAATTCACCCCTCCACTTT. It encodes CAISEEVYNSPLHF.

This chain links TRBV21-1 with TRBJ2-7; TRBD2 was called by the table and not checked on the DNA. TRBV21-1 is termed a pseudogene. CDR3 length: 17 residues. The CDR3 sequence is CASSKEVCPARTYEQYF. The CDR3, as DNA: TGTGCCAGCAGCAAAGAAGTGTGTCCCGCGAGAACTTACGAGCAGTACTTC.

This clone was seen a handful of times. The J gene is TRBJ1-5, the V gene TRBV28, with TRBD1 matching over 7 bases. Germline-derived CDR1 and CDR2 are MDHEN and SYDVKM. The CDR3 has 16 residues. V lost 1 base to trimming and J lost 6 bases; unmatched junction nucleotides: 9. In nucleotides, the CDR3 is TGTGCCAGCAGTTTATACCCCCAGGGGGAAAGTCAGCCCCAGCATTTT. Amino acid sequence: CASSLYPQGESQPQHF.

The table lists this clone with a count of one. The chain employs TRBV6-1 and TRBJ2-1; a weak D match, TRBD1 (6 bases). The ends were cut back, 2 bases at V and 6 bases at J, with 11 bases in the middle. Germline values: CDR1 MNHNS, CDR2 SASEGT. The CDR3 extends over 14 amino acids. CDR3 loop: CASSEHRVANEQFF. The CDR3 coding sequence is TGTGCCAGCAGTGAACACAGGGTAGCCAATGAGCAGTTCTTC.

This clone has more than one count but fewer than ten. This chain joins TRBV4-1 and TRBJ1-3, with no clear D. CDR1 and CDR2 (germline): MGHRA, YSYEKL. Trimming shortened V by 0 bases and J by 2 bases, and 11 bases separated the two germline ends. The CDR3 is 16 amino acids. The CDR3 DNA is TGCGCCAGCAGCCAAGATCCCCCCGGGGCTGGAAACACCATATATTTT. Encoded protein: CASSQDPPGAGNTIYF.

This clone has a handful of counts. This rearrangement joins TRBV6-5 to TRBJ1-1, with 7 bases identical to TRBD1. With 4 bases clipped from V and 1 base from J, the junction kept 3 bases outside the gene matches. This CDR3 is built from 14 residues. Germline loops: CDR1 MNHEY, CDR2 SVGAGI. The CDR3, as DNA: TGTGCCAGCAGTTTCCGGACAGGGAACACTGAAGCTTTCTTT. This sequence encodes CASSFRTGNTEAFF.

The gene calls are TRBV6-1 and TRBJ2-7; D call uncertain. This CDR3 contains 14 residues. The V and J ends lost 1 base and 2 bases respectively, with 9 bases between them. Germline values: CDR1 MNHNS, CDR2 SASEGT. CDR3 in amino acids: CASSEVTETYEQYF. The CDR3 DNA reads as TGTGCCAGCAGTGAAGTGACGGAGACCTACGAGCAGTACTTC.

The sample holds a few counts of this clone. The chain is built from TRBV28 and TRBJ2-1; 7 nucleotides match TRBD1. The CDR3 runs to 15 residues. Germline assignment: CDR1 MDHEN and CDR2 SYDVKM. V was pared by 3 bases and J by 6 bases, with 8 bases of the junction left unmatched. The CDR3 DNA is TGTGCCAGCAGTTTGGACCCCCGGACAGGCAATGAGCAGTTCTTC. Translating it yields CASSLDPRTGNEQFF.

The chain recombines TRBV6-5 with TRBJ1-5; 9 bases match TRBD1. Germline V gene lookup returns CDR1 MNHEY and CDR2 SVGAGI. The ends lost 6 bases at V and 6 bases at J; junction bases unmatched: 9. The CDR3 loop spans 15 amino acids. As DNA, the CDR3 is TGTGCCAGCAGAAGGACAGGGGTGGGGATTCAGCCCCAGCATTTT. It encodes CASRRTGVGIQPQHF.